The 24 T cell receptor beta chains below all came from one sample that was sequenced in a study of breast tumors, draining lymph nodes, adjacent tissues. TCRdb re-called the multiplex PCR reads through MiXCR, storing one row per CDR3 protein. The repertoire holds around 50,000 distinct CDR3 sequences, with 23% as singletons. Input material: breast tumor tissue. Receptors were obtained from a female donor with breast cancer. Some clones in this sample may be carry-over from other donors' samples.

At least ten counts were recorded for this clonotype. The V call is TRBV27, the J call TRBJ2-1; 7 bases agree with TRBD1. The CDR3 is 15 amino acids. V lost 2 bases and J lost 6; bases outside the gene matches: 7. The germline CDR1 and CDR2 sequences are MNHEY and SMNVEV (reference sequence). CDR3 in amino acids: CASSLEGAIVNEQFF. The DNA for the CDR3 is TGTGCCAGCAGTTTAGAGGGGGCTATTGTCAATGAGCAGTTCTTC.

This clonotype was counted at least ten times. This chain uses TRBV6-1 with TRBJ2-6; perhaps TRBD1 as D (6 bases). There are 17 residues in the CDR3. The germline CDR1 and CDR2 sequences are MNHNS and SASEGT. V lost 4 bases to trimming and J lost 0 bases, with 13 bases between them. CDR3 loop: CASSAKTGYSGANVLTF. Here the CDR3 DNA reads TGTGCCAGCAGTGCCAAGACAGGCTACTCTGGGGCCAACGTCCTGACTTTC.

Ten or more counts support this clonotype. The rearrangement uses TRBV5-6 and TRBJ1-3; 10 bases are a match to TRBD1. The CDR3 covers 17 residues. The ends lost 4 bases at V and 4 bases at J; junction bases unmatched: 11. Germline CDR1 SGHDT, CDR2 YYEEEE. Here the CDR3 DNA reads TGTGCCAGCAGCCCCAGGACAGGGGGAAAAGCGGGAAACACCATATATTTT. It encodes CASSPRTGGKAGNTIYF.

Within the sample, this clonotype is medium-sized (0.01 to 0.1%). This chain uses TRBV18 with TRBJ2-7; tentatively, D is TRBD1 or TRBD2 (5 bases each). CDR3 length: 15 amino acids. Per germline, CDR1 KGHSH and CDR2 LQKENI. Deletions cut 3 bases from V and 0 bases from J, with 12 bases between. In nucleotides, the CDR3 is TGTGCCAGCTCACCGAGAGGGGACCCCTCCTACGAGCAGTACTTC. Its translation: CASSPRGDPSYEQYF.

The chain employs TRBV19 and TRBJ2-1; 8 nucleotides line up with TRBD2. V lost 5 bases, J lost 10 bases, and 7 bases stayed unmatched. There are 13 residues in the CDR3. Germline values: CDR1 LNHDA, CDR2 SQIVND (reference sequence). The CDR3 sequence: CASSLSGSREQFF. DNA for the CDR3: TGTGCCAGTAGTCTAAGCGGGAGTCGCGAGCAGTTCTTC. Based on the CDR3 plus reference TRBV19 and TRBJ2-1, the full variable domain is DGGITQSPKYLFRKEGQNVTLSCEQNLNHDAMYWYRQDPGQGLRLIYYSQIVNDFQKGDIAEGYSVSREKKESFPLTVTSAQKNPTAFYLCASSLSGSREQFFGPGTRLTVL.

On this clonotype: One junction end disagrees with the germline gene, perhaps due to a read error. The V call is TRBV2, the J call TRBJ2-1, with 7 positions matching TRBD1. Germline V gene lookup returns CDR1 SNHLY and CDR2 FYNNEI. This CDR3 spans 15 amino acids. The CDR3 reads CANSPGQVLFYEQFF. Here the CDR3 DNA reads TGTGCCAACAGTCCCGGACAGGTACTCTTCTATGAGCAGTTCTTC.

This clonotype was counted at least ten times. The rearrangement joins TRBV7-9 to TRBJ2-1; maybe TRBD1 (5 bases). This CDR3 has 15 residues. V was cut by 1 base and J by 9 bases, with 16 bases left in between. CDR1 and CDR2 (germline): SEHNR, FQNEAQ (reference sequence). CDR3 loop: CASSLDSVGASEQFF. As DNA, the CDR3 is TGTGCCAGCAGCTTAGATAGTGTTGGGGCGAGTGAGCAGTTCTTC.

Here the CDR3 reads CASSVGAGGTDTQYF. The CDR3 DNA is TGTGCCAGCAGCGTAGGGGCGGGAGGGACAGATACGCAGTATTTT. J is TRBJ2-3 and V is TRBV9; 9 bases are a match to TRBD2. Germline V lookup: CDR1 SGDLS, CDR2 YYNGEE. After removal of 0 bases from V and 3 bases from J, the junction contained 2 bases not matched to a gene. The CDR3 consists of 15 residues.

This rearrangement joins TRBV7-8 to TRBJ2-6, with 8 bases lining up with TRBD2. V lost 5 bases, J lost 0 bases, and 0 bases stayed unmatched. Germline V gene lookup returns CDR1 SGHVS and CDR2 FQNEAQ. The CDR3 extends over 15 amino acids. CDR3 coding DNA: TGTGCCAGCAGCCGGGGGGGCTCTGGGGCCAACGTCCTGACTTTC. It yields the protein CASSRGGSGANVLTF. Filled out from reference TRBV7-8 and TRBJ2-6, the complete variable domain reads GAGVSQSPRYKVAKRGQDVALRCDPISGHVSLFWYQQALGQGPEFLTYFQNEAQLDKSGLPSDRFFAERPEGSVSTLKIQRTQQEDSAVYLCASSRGGSGANVLTFGAGSRLTVL.

A note on this clonotype: This may arise from a read error, as a much more abundant clone is one base away. V and J are TRBV6-6 and TRBJ1-5; D gene ambiguous. This CDR3 has 18 residues. V was pared by 0 bases and J by 0 bases, with 15 bases between. The germline V gene encodes CDR1 MNHNY and CDR2 SVGAGI (reference sequence). In nucleotides, the CDR3 is TGTGCCAGCAGTTACTCTGGCGGGGTATTTTATAGCAATCAGCCCCAGCATTTT. This sequence encodes CASSYSGGVFYSNQPQHF.

The chain joins TRBV5-6 to TRBJ2-1, with unresolved D. The CDR3 is made up of 17 amino acids. The germline V and J ends were trimmed by 3 bases and 5 bases, with 21 bases remaining between them. The germline CDR1 and CDR2 sequences are SGHDT and YYEEEE. The CDR3 DNA is TGTGCCAGCAGCTCAAACACCCACCGCTCTTCCCACAATGAGCAGTTCTTC. This encodes CASSSNTHRSSHNEQFF.

This clonotype was seen many times. The CDR3 protein is CSARPNLSRGYTF. The CDR3 bases are TGCAGTGCTAGACCGAATTTGAGTCGAGGCTACACCTTC. The genes are TRBV20-1 and TRBJ1-2; D is ambiguous. Looked up from germline, CDR1 is DFQATT and CDR2 is SNEGSKA (reference sequence). The CDR3 is 13 amino acids. V lost 2 bases and J 8 bases, leaving 15 bases between the germline ends.

This clonotype was counted ten times or more. The genes are TRBV12-3 or TRBV12-4 and TRBJ2-1; D assignment may be TRBD1 or TRBD2 (5 bases each). The V end lost 6 bases, the J end lost 2 bases, and 11 bases lay between the germline ends. The CDR3 extends over 14 amino acids. CDR3 loop: CASSTGTTYNEQFF. The CDR3, as DNA: TGTGCCAGCAGCACCGGGACCACCTACAATGAGCAGTTCTTC.

This clonotype showed up many times. The V call is TRBV12-3 or TRBV12-4, the J call TRBJ2-5, with a weak D call TRBD1 (6 bases). The CDR3 consists of 14 residues. The V and J ends lost 3 bases and 5 bases respectively, with 13 bases between them. Here the CDR3 reads CASSFLGARETQYF. The CDR3 nucleotides read TGTGCCAGCAGTTTCTTGGGGGCGCGGGAGACCCAGTACTTC.

This clonotype has ten or more counts. The V gene is TRBV7-9, the J gene TRBJ2-5, with 7 bases identical to TRBD1. Germline V gene data show CDR1 as SEHNR and CDR2 as FQNEAQ (reference sequence). Trimming took 1 base from V and 3 from J; bases not matched to a gene: 2. This CDR3 spans 14 amino acids. CDR3 DNA: TGTGCCAGCAGCTTAGTGACAGGGAAAGAGACCCAGTACTTC. Its translation: CASSLVTGKETQYF. Drawing the rest from reference TRBV7-9 and TRBJ2-5, the complete variable domain is DTGVSQNPRHKITKRGQNVTFRCDPISEHNRLYWYRQTLGQGPEFLTYFQNEAQLEKSRLLSDRFSAERPKGSFSTLEIQRTEQGDSAMYLCASSLVTGKETQYFGPGTRLLVL.

V gene TRBV6-1 combines with J gene TRBJ2-7; 11 nucleotides line up with TRBD2. CDR1 MNHNS and CDR2 SASEGT come from the germline V gene. This CDR3 is built from 16 residues. The J segment lost 5 bases and the V segment lost 5 bases, leaving 11 bases of the junction unmatched. CDR3 sequence (DNA): TGTGCCAGCAGTATTTTTAGCGGGGGGGCAGACCACGAGCAGTACTTC. It yields the protein CASSIFSGGADHEQYF.

This clonotype has a count of ten or more. The rearrangement joins TRBV5-6 to TRBJ2-2; D is possibly TRBD1 (5 bases). Per germline, CDR1 SGHDT and CDR2 YYEEEE. Trimming took 2 bases from V and 6 from J, leaving 8 bases between them. The CDR3 is 13 residues long. For the CDR3, the DNA is TGTGCCAGCAGCTTATTAGGGGCCGGGGAGCTGTTTTTT. Translation gives CASSLLGAGELFF.

This clonotype was seen many times. The CDR3 DNA follows: TGTGCCAGCCGCGCTCCGGGACAGGGTTTCGGCTACGGCTATGGCTACACCTTC. Residues: CASRAPGQGFGYGYGYTF. The V call is TRBV19, the J call TRBJ1-2, with TRBD1 matching over 9 bases. This CDR3 has 18 residues. CDR1 and CDR2 from the germline V gene are LNHDA and SQIVND (reference sequence). J was trimmed by 4 bases and V by 9 bases; bases with no gene match: 21.

The gene calls are TRBV27 and TRBJ2-5; 9 nucleotides line up with TRBD1. Germline values: CDR1 MNHEY, CDR2 SMNVEV (reference sequence). V gave up 2 bases and J gave up 5 bases; unmatched junction bases: 6. The CDR3 spans 15 residues. CDR3 protein: CASSLHRGLRETQYF. The CDR3 DNA is TGTGCCAGCAGTTTACACAGGGGGCTGCGGGAGACCCAGTACTTC.

In its sample, this clonotype was seen a few times. The V and J genes are TRBV6-6 and TRBJ2-3; unclear D gene. Trimming pared 4 bases from V and 4 bases from J, leaving 15 bases between. Germline CDR1 is MNHNY and CDR2 is SVGAGI (reference sequence). CDR3 size: 15 residues. CDR3 sequence (DNA): TGTGCCAGCAGTTCCCGCCAGTCGCCTCCAGATACGCAGTATTTT. Amino acids: CASSSRQSPPDTQYF.

This clonotype was observed many times. This rearrangement joins TRBV11-3 to TRBJ2-1; 8 bases are shared with TRBD2. The germline V gene has CDR1 SGHNT and CDR2 YENEEA. This CDR3 contains 15 residues. After removal of 5 bases from V and 7 bases from J, the junction contained 10 bases not matched to a gene. The DNA of the CDR3 is TGTGCCAGCAGCCGAGGGACTAGAGGGAGAAATGAGCAGTTCTTC. Amino acids: CASSRGTRGRNEQFF.

This clonotype was counted at least ten times. This chain uses TRBV11-2 with TRBJ2-7; TRBD1 might be the D (6 bases). Trimming pared 5 bases from V and 4 bases from J, leaving 18 bases between. From germline, CDR1 is SGHAT and CDR2 FQNNGV. The CDR3 length is 15 residues. The CDR3 DNA reads as TGTGCCAGCAGCGAACTACAGGGTCCGGGTTACGAGCAGTACTTC. Translating it yields CASSELQGPGYEQYF.

Remarks on this clonotype: A much bigger clone sits one base away, suggesting this may be a read error. As the CDR3 is not closed by the conserved phenylalanine or tryptophan, this likely results from a read error. This sequence joins TRBV30 and TRBJ1-2, with D uncertain. CDR1 is GTSNPN and CDR2 is SVGIG in the germline V gene (reference sequence). This CDR3 has 13 amino acids. V lost 0 bases and J 7 bases, leaving 12 bases between the germline ends. The CDR3 region has the DNA TGTGCCTGGAGTGTACCGGGGATTGGTGGCTACACCCTC. This sequence encodes CAWSVPGIGGYTL.

At least ten counts were recorded for this clonotype. J is TRBJ2-5 and V is TRBV20-1; no clear D. The CDR3 has 12 amino acids. The V and J ends lost 2 bases and 4 bases respectively, with 8 bases between them. Looked up from germline, CDR1 is DFQATT and CDR2 is SNEGSKA (reference sequence). The CDR3 DNA is TGCAGTGCTAGAATAGGAGTAGAGACCCAGTACTTC. Amino acid sequence: CSARIGVETQYF.